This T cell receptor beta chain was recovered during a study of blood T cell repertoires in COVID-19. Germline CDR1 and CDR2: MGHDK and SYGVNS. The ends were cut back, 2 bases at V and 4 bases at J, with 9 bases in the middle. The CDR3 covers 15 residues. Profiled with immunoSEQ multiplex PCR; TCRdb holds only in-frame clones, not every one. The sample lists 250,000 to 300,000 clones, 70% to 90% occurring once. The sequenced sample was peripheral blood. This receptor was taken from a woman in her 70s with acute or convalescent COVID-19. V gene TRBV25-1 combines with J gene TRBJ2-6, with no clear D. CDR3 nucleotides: TGTGCCAGCAGTGAACGGCGGTCCGGGGCCAACGTCCTGACTTTC. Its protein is CASSERRSGANVLTF.